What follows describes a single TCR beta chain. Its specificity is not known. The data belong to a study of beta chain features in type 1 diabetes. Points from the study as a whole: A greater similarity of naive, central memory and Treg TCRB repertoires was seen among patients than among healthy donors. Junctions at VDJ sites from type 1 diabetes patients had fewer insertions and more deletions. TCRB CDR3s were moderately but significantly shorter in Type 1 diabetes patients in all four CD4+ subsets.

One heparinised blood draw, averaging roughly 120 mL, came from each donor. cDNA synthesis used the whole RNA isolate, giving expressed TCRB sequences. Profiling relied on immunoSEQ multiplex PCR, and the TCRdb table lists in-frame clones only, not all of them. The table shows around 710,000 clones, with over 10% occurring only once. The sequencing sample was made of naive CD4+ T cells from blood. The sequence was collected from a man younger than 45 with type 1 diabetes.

The CDR3 reads CASSASGGSQETQYF. The CDR3 DNA follows: TGTGCCAGCTCAGCTAGCGGGGGATCTCAAGAGACCCAGTACTTC. V is TRBV6-1 and J is TRBJ2-5, with TRBD2 matching 10 bases. CDR1 and CDR2 from the germline V gene are MNHNS and SASEGT. The V and J ends lost 8 bases and 2 bases, in that order; junction bases with no gene match: 8. The CDR3 spans 15 residues.